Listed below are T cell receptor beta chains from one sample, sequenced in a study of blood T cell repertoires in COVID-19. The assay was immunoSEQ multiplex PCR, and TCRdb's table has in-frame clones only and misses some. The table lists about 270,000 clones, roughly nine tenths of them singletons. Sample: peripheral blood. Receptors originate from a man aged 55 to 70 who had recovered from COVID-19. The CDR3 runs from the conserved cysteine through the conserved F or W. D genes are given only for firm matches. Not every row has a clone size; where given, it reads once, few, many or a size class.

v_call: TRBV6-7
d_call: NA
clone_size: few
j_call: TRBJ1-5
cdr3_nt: TGTGCCAGCAGTTACTCGGTGGTAGTCAGGATCGGTCAGCCCCAGCATTTT
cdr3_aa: CASSYSVVVRIGQPQHF

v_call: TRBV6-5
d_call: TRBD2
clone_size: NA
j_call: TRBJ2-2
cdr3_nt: TGTGCCAGCAGTTCTAGCGGGGCGAACACCGGGGAGCTGTTTTTT
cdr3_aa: CASSSSGANTGELFF

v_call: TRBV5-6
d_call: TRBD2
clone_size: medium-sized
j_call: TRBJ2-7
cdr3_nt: TGTGCCAGCAGCCTCATGGGGAGGGCCCCTCTCTACGAGCAGTACTTC
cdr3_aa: CASSLMGRAPLYEQYF

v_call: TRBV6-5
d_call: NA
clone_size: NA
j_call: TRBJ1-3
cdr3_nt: TGTGCCAGCAGCGACAGGACCCCTGGAAACACCATATATTTT
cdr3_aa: CASSDRTPGNTIYF

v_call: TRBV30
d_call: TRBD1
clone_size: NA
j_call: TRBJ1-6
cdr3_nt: TGTGCCTCCGCTACAGGGGATAATTCACCCCTCCACTTT
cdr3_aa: CASATGDNSPLHF

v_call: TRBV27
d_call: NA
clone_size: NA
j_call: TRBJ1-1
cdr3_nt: TGTGCCAGCAGTTTCGGGGGGAACACTGAAGCTTTCTTT
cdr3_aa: CASSFGGNTEAFF

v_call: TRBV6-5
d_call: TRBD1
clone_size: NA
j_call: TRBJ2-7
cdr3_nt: TGTGCCAGCAGTCCCCGGGACAGGGGCTTCGAGCAGTACTTC
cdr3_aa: CASSPRDRGFEQYF

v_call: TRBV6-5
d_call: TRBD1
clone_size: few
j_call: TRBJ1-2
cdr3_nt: TGTGCCAGCAGTACGAACAGGGGCCGTGGCTACACCTTC
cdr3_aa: CASSTNRGRGYTF

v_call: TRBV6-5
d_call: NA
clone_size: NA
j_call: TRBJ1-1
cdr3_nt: TGTGCCAGCAGTTACTCCGACAGTGCGAACACTGAAGCTTTCTTT
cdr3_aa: CASSYSDSANTEAFF

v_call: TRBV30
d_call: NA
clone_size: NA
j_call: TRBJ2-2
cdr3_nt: TGTGCCTGGAGTGTACCCGATAGTCGTACTGGGGAGCTGTTTTTT
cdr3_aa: CAWSVPDSRTGELFF

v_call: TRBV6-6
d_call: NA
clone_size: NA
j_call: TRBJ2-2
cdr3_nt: TGTGCCAGCCACAGACTTCTAGCGTACGGCACCGGGGAGCTGTTTTTT
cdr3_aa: CASHRLLAYGTGELFF

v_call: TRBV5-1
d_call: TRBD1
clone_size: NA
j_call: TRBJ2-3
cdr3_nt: TGCGCCAGCAGCAAAGGGACAGGGATCGCAGATACGCAGTATTTT
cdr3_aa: CASSKGTGIADTQYF

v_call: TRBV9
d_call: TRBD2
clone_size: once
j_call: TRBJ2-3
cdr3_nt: TGTGCCAGCAGCCGGGACTACACAGATACGCAGTATTTT
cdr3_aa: CASSRDYTDTQYF

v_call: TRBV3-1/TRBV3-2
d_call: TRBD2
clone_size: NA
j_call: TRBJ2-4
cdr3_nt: TGTGCCAGCAGCCAACGGGGGGGGCCGGGAGACATTCAGTACTTC
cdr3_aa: CASSQRGGPGDIQYF

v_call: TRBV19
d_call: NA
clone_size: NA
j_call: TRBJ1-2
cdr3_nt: TGTGCCAGTAGTATGGAACAAGGGGAATCCGGCTACACCTTC
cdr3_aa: CASSMEQGESGYTF

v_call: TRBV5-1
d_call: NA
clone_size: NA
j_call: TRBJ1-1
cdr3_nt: TGCGCCAGCAGCAAATCAGGGCTCCCCGAAGCTTTCTTT
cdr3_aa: CASSKSGLPEAFF

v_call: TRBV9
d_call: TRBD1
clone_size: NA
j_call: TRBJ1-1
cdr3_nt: TGTGCCAGCAGCGGGGACAGGGGCCACACTGAAGCTTTCTTT
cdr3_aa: CASSGDRGHTEAFF

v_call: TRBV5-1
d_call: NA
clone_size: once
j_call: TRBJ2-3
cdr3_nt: TGCGCCAGCAGCCCGCTGGGAGCGGCTAGCACAGATACGCAGTATTTT
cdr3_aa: CASSPLGAASTDTQYF

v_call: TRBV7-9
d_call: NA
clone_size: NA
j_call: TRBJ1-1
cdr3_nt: TGTGCCAGCAGCCCCCCTGTGGGGGCAGGGGACACTGAAGCTTTCTTT
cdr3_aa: CASSPPVGAGDTEAFF

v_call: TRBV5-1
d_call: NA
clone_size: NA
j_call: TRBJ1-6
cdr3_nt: TGCGCCAGCAGCTTGGCCGAGGGATGGAATTCACCCCTCCACTTT
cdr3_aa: CASSLAEGWNSPLHF

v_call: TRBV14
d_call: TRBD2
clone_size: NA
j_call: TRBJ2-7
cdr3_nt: TGTGCCAGCAGCGTGGGACTAGCGGGGAGCTACGAGCAGTACTTC
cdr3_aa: CASSVGLAGSYEQYF

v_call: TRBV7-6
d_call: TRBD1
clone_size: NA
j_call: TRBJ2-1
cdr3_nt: TGTGCCAGCAGCGCAAACAGGGGGCAGGGGAATGAGCAGTTCTTC
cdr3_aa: CASSANRGQGNEQFF

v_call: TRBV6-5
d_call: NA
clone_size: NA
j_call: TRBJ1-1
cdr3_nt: TGTGCCAGCAGTTACTCGTTCGACACTGAAGCTTTCTTT
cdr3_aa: CASSYSFDTEAFF

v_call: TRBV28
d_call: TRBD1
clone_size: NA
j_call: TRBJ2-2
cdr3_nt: TGTGCCGTACTGGGGACAGCTAACACCGGGGAGCTGTTTTTT
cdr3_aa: CAVLGTANTGELFF

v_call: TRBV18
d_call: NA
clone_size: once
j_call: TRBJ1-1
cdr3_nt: TGTGCCAGCTCACCGGGCCTAAACACTGAAGCTTTCTTT
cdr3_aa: CASSPGLNTEAFF

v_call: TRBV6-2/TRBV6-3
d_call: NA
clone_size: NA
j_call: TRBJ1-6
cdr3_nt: TGTGCCAGCAGTTACTCGAATAGAGACATTACTTATTCACCCCTCCACTTT
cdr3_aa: CASSYSNRDITYSPLHF

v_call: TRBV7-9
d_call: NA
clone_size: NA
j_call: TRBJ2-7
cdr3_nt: TGTGCCAGCAGCTTAGCGGGCGCCTACGAGCAGTACTTC
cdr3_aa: CASSLAGAYEQYF

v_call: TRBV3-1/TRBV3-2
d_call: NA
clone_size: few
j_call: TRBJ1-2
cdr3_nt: TGTGCCAGCAGCCAACAGGGCTTTGGCTACACCTTC
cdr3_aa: CASSQQGFGYTF

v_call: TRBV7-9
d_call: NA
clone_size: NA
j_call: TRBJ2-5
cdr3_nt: TGTGCCAGCAGCTTAAACAGCCAAGAGACCCAGTACTTC
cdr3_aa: CASSLNSQETQYF

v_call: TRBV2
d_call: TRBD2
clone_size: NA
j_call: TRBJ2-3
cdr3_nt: TGTGCCAGCAGTGAACTGAGCGGGGGGGCGACAGATACGCAGTATTTT
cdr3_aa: CASSELSGGATDTQYF

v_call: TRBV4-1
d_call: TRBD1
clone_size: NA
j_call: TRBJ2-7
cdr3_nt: TGCGCCAGCAGCCCCTCGCGGGACAGGACAGGGCCCGCCTATGAGCAGTACTTC
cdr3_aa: CASSPSRDRTGPAYEQYF

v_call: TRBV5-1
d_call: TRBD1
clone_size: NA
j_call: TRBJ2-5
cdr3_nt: TGCGCCAGCAGCACCTCGGGACAGGGGCTCAGAGAGACCCAGTACTTC
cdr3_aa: CASSTSGQGLRETQYF

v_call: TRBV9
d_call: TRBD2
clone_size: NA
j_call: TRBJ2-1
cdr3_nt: TGTGCCAGCAGCGTAGAACCGGGGGGGCAAAACAATGAGCAGTTCTTC
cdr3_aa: CASSVEPGGQNNEQFF

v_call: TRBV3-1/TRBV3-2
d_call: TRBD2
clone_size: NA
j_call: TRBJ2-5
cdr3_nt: TGTGCCAGCAGCCAAGATTTCGATAGCGGGGGGGCGGAGACCCAGTACTTC
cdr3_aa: CASSQDFDSGGAETQYF

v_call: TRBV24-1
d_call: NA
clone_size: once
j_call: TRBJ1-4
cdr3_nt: TGTGCCACCAGGGAGAAGATCAAGGGGGATTCTGGCGAAAAACTGTTTTTT
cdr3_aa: CATREKIKGDSGEKLFF

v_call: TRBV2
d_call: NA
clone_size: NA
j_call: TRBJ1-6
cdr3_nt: TGTGCCAGCAGTGATAGGGCGGGTAATTCACCCCTCCACTTT
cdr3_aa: CASSDRAGNSPLHF

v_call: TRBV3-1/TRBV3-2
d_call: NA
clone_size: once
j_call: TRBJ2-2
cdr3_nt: TGTGCCAGCAGCCTATCCGCGAACACCGGGGAGCTGTTTTTT
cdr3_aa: CASSLSANTGELFF

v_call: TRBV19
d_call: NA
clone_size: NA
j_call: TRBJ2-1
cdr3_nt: TGTGCCAGTAGTAGTGGGTCCAGGGGCTACAATGAGCAGTTCTTC
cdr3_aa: CASSSGSRGYNEQFF

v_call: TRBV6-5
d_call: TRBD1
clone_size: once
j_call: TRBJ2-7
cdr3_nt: TGTGCCAGCAGTTACTCGTTACCCGGGACAGGCGAGCAGTACTTC
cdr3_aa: CASSYSLPGTGEQYF

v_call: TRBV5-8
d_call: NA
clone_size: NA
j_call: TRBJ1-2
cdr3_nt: TGTGCCAGCAGCCCCCGGTCTGGAGGGCGGCTGGGCGGCTACACCTTC
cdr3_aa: CASSPRSGGRLGGYTF

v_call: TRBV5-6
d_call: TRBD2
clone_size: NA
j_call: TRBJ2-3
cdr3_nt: TGTGCCAGCAGCTACGGACTAGCGGCATATAGCACAGATACGCAGTATTTT
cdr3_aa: CASSYGLAAYSTDTQYF

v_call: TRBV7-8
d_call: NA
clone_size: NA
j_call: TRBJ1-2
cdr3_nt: TGTGCCAGCAGCTTAGCGGAAACAGGGTTCAGCTATGGCTACACCTTC
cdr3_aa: CASSLAETGFSYGYTF

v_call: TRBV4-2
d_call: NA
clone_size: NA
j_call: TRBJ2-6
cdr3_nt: TGTGCCAGCAGCCAAGCTTGGCCTGCTTTCTCTGGGGCCAACGTCCTGACTTTC
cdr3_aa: CASSQAWPAFSGANVLTF

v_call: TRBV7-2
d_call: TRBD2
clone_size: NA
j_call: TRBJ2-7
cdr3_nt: TGTGCCAGCAGCCCCTTAGCGGGGATGGGGGAGCAGTACTTC
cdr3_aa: CASSPLAGMGEQYF

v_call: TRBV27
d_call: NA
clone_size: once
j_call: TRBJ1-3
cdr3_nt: TGTGCCAGCAGTTCCCGAGTGTGGGGAAACACCATATATTTT
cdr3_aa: CASSSRVWGNTIYF

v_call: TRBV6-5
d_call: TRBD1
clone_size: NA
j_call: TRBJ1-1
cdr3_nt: TGTGCCAGCAGTTACGCCATGGGACAGCCGAACACTGAAGCTTTCTTT
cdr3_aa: CASSYAMGQPNTEAFF

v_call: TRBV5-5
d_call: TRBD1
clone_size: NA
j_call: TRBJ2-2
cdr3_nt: TGTGCCAGCGGGACAGGGGGCGTGAGCACCGGGGAGCTGTTTTTT
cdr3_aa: CASGTGGVSTGELFF

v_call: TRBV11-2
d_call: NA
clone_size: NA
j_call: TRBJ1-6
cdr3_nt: TGTGCCAGCAGCTTAGGGGGGCAGGGCTGGTCTTCCTATAATTCACCCCTCCACTTT
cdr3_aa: CASSLGGQGWSSYNSPLHF

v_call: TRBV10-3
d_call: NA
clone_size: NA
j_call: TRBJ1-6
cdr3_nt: TGTGCCATTACCGCGCGGAATTCACCCCTCCACTTT
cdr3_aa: CAITARNSPLHF

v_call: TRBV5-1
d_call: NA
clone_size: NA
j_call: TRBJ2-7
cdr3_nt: TGCGCCAGCAGCCTGGCGACAGACTACGAGCAGTACTTC
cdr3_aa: CASSLATDYEQYF